This TCR beta chain was profiled in a study of cytomegalovirus exposure and HLA in healthy donors. In the case of this clone: Its antigen is unknown.

Study-wide points: In presence/absence analyses, roughly uniform sequencing depth across donors was assumed.

Use of 60 Vbeta and 13 Jbeta primers characterized the PCR. Study processing details: About 88 million unique TCR beta chains, approximately 11 million of them shared, were counted by a later analysis. The repertoire was sequenced with immunoSEQ multiplex PCR; TCRdb's copy has only in-frame clones and lacks some. V and J calls and clone size are given by that table; D and trimming were obtained from the DNA. The sample consists of under 150,000 clones, approximately 85% of them appearing once. CDR1 SGHTA and CDR2 FQGTGA come from the germline V gene. The junction had 10 bases not matched to a gene; V was cut back by 1 base and J by 4 bases. The CDR3 loop spans 18 amino acids.

Sample: PBMCs. This receptor was obtained from a woman between 25 and 40 years old in good health and CMV-seropositive. The rearrangement joins TRBV7-3 to TRBJ2-1, with 10 nucleotides matching TRBD2. CDR3 in DNA: TGTGCCAGCAGCTTAATGGCCGCTGGTAGCGGGGGGTACAATGAGCAGTTCTTC. Amino acids: CASSLMAAGSGGYNEQFF.